Below are 20 T cell receptor beta chains sequenced from a single sample in a study of T cells in Graves' hyperthyroidism and ophthalmopathy. It was RNA transcripts that yielded the amplified TCR beta CDR3 regions. The TCR CDR3 first-round RT-PCR relied on the HTBI primer set. TCRdb re-called the multiplex PCR reads with MiXCR, one entry per CDR3 protein. The repertoire holds 300,000 to 400,000 distinct CDR3 sequences, with 14% as singletons. Sequenced sample: blood. The receptors originated from a woman in her twenties or thirties with Graves' ophthalmopathy.

This clonotype occurred a few times. The J gene is TRBJ2-6, the V gene TRBV6-5; 8 nucleotides agree with TRBD1. After removal of 2 bases from V and 0 bases from J, the junction contained 6 bases not matched to a gene. The germline CDR1 and CDR2 sequences are MNHEY and SVGAGI. This CDR3 contains 18 residues. CDR3 loop: CASSYPTGDSSGANVLTF. For the CDR3, the DNA is TGTGCCAGCAGTTACCCGACAGGGGATAGCTCTGGGGCCAACGTCCTGACTTTC.

This chain connects TRBV10-2 to TRBJ2-3; 11 bases align to TRBD2. Germline V gene sequence: CDR1 WSHSY, CDR2 SAAADI. With V trimmed by 4 bases and J by 5 bases, 8 bases remained unmatched. The CDR3 length is 16 residues. In DNA form, the CDR3 reads TGCGCCAGCAGTGGGTTAGCGGGGGGGCGGGGAGATACGCAGTATTTT. Its protein is CASSGLAGGRGDTQYF.

In this sample, this clonotype turned up a few times. The chain joins TRBV2 to TRBJ2-1; D remains ambiguous. This CDR3 region has 11 residues. The germline V and J ends were trimmed by 8 bases and 7 bases, with 9 bases remaining between them. The germline V gene encodes CDR1 SNHLY and CDR2 FYNNEI. Written as DNA, the CDR3 is TGTGCCAGCCGAGCGTGGAATGAGCAGTTCTTC. Translation gives CASRAWNEQFF.

This clonotype was counted at least ten times. J is TRBJ2-4 and V is TRBV9; 7 bases line up with TRBD2. The CDR3 covers 16 residues. The germline V gene encodes CDR1 SGDLS and CDR2 YYNGEE. The V segment lost 0 bases and the J segment 8 bases; nucleotides outside the gene matches: 11. The CDR3 loop reads CASSVAGGGLGDIQYF. CDR3 nucleotide sequence: TGTGCCAGCAGCGTAGCGGGAGGTGGTCTAGGGGACATTCAGTACTTC.

This clonotype came up many times. The chain is built from TRBV11-2 and TRBJ2-2; 7 nucleotides agree with TRBD2. Germline CDR1 SGHAT, CDR2 FQNNGV. The CDR3 is made up of 17 amino acids. J gave up 1 base and V 3 bases, and 8 bases lay outside the gene matches. The CDR3 DNA follows: TGTGCCAGCAGCTTTATCACGGGGGGATGGAACACCGGGGAGCTGTTTTTT. Translating it yields CASSFITGGWNTGELFF.

This clonotype has a handful of counts. The rearrangement uses TRBV7-9 and TRBJ2-2; D is unresolved. Germline V gene sequence: CDR1 SEHNR, CDR2 FQNEAQ (reference sequence). CDR3 length equals 15 residues. Trimming stripped 2 bases from V and 6 bases from J, with 13 bases between. CDR3 sequence (DNA): TGTGCCAGCAGCTTAATGTCCGCTTACGCCGGGGAGCTGTTTTTT. Translating it yields CASSLMSAYAGELFF.

This clonotype occurred many times. The rearrangement joins TRBV12-3 or TRBV12-4 to TRBJ2-1; 10 bases are a match to TRBD1. V dropped 3 bases and J dropped 7; count of bases not matched to a gene: 3. The CDR3 covers 14 residues. CDR3 DNA sequence: TGTGCCAGCAGTTTTGGACAGGGGGGGAATGAGCAGTTCTTC. Amino acid sequence: CASSFGQGGNEQFF.

This clonotype was seen many times. This chain links TRBV27 with TRBJ1-5, with D hard to call. The V gene lost 2 bases and the J gene lost 0 bases, with 8 bases spanning the gap. The length of the CDR3 is 15 residues. The germline CDR1 and CDR2 sequences are MNHEY and SMNVEV (reference sequence). The CDR3 DNA reads TGTGCCAGCAGTTTAGTGTCTGCTAGCAATCAGCCCCAGCATTTT. Amino acid sequence: CASSLVSASNQPQHF.

This clonotype was observed at least ten times. The chain couples TRBV28 to TRBJ1-3, with unresolved D. V was clipped by 7 bases and J by 0 bases, with 10 bases between them. Germline V CDR1 and CDR2: MDHEN, SYDVKM. The CDR3 spans 14 residues. CDR3 protein: CASNGPSSGNTIYF. As DNA, the CDR3 is TGTGCCAGCAATGGCCCAAGCTCTGGAAACACCATATATTTT.

This clonotype was detected many times. This rearrangement joins TRBV24-1 to TRBJ1-2, with D unresolved. Germline V CDR1 and CDR2: KGHDR, SFDVKD. The CDR3 spans 14 residues. V was cut by 2 bases and J by 1 base, with 7 bases left in between. Here the CDR3 DNA reads TGTGCCACCAGTGATTCATCAATTAACTATGGCTACACCTTC. It yields the protein CATSDSSINYGYTF.

V gene TRBV28 combines with J gene TRBJ2-7; D is perhaps TRBD2 (6 bases). Germline assignment: CDR1 MDHEN and CDR2 SYDVKM. This CDR3 has 13 amino acids. Trimming stripped 7 bases from V and 0 bases from J, with 10 bases between. The CDR3 sequence: CASKEGSSYEQYF. The DNA of the CDR3 is TGTGCCAGCAAGGAGGGCAGCTCCTACGAGCAGTACTTC. The full variable domain, rest sourced from reference TRBV28 and TRBJ2-7, is DVKVTQSSRYLVKRTGEKVFLECVQDMDHENMFWYRQDPGLGLRLIYFSYDVKMKEKGDIPEGYSVSREKKERFSLILESASTNQTSMYLCASKEGSSYEQYFGPGTRLTVT.

This clonotype was detected ten times or more. V is TRBV7-9 and J is TRBJ2-7; weak D call: TRBD1 (6 bases). The ends were cut back, 5 bases at V and 6 bases at J, with 11 bases in the middle. The germline CDR1 and CDR2 sequences are SEHNR and FQNEAQ (reference sequence). The CDR3 covers 12 residues. The CDR3 nucleotides are TGTGCCAGCAGCGACAGGCTCCTCGAGCAGTACTTC. Residues: CASSDRLLEQYF.

This clonotype has ten or more counts. The chain has TRBV11-2 and TRBJ2-1, with D uncertain. This CDR3 is built from 12 residues. V lost 5 bases and J 4 bases, leaving 6 bases between the germline ends. Germline V gives CDR1 SGHAT, CDR2 FQNNGV. The CDR3 protein is CASSTLYNEQFF. The CDR3, as DNA: TGTGCCAGCAGCACCCTTTACAATGAGCAGTTCTTC.

The chain combines TRBV29-1 with TRBJ2-7, with D perhaps matching TRBD2 (5 bases). V lost 4 bases, J lost 2 bases, and 12 bases lay in between. Germline loops: CDR1 SQVTM, CDR2 ANQGSEA. This CDR3 is built from 13 residues. The CDR3 is CSVGAAGTYEQYF. The CDR3 DNA follows: TGCAGCGTTGGGGCAGCCGGGACCTACGAGCAGTACTTC.

The chain carries TRBV6-1 and TRBJ2-7; 7 nucleotides line up with TRBD2. V lost 5 bases and J lost 6; bases outside the gene matches: 7. This CDR3 contains 13 residues. Looked up from germline, CDR1 is MNHNS and CDR2 is SASEGT. The CDR3, as DNA: TGTGCCAGCAGTACGGCGGGACTACTCGAGCAGTACTTC. Translated: CASSTAGLLEQYF.

The chain uses TRBV20-1 and TRBJ2-3; 10 nucleotides line up with TRBD2. CDR3 size: 16 residues. The V gene end was trimmed by 0 bases and the J gene end by 5 bases; junction bases not matched to a gene: 8. Germline V gene lookup returns CDR1 DFQATT and CDR2 SNEGSKA (reference sequence). The CDR3 protein is CSARESSGGGLDTQYF. The CDR3 DNA sequence: TGCAGTGCTAGAGAGTCCAGCGGGGGGGGTCTAGATACGCAGTATTTT.

At least ten counts were recorded for this clonotype. The chain recombines TRBV20-1 with TRBJ1-2, with 7 bases matching TRBD1. This CDR3 has 13 amino acids. After removal of 4 bases from V and 8 bases from J, the junction contained 10 bases not matched to a gene. The germline gives CDR1 DFQATT, CDR2 SNEGSKA (reference sequence). The CDR3 is CSAKDRPTGGYTF. The CDR3 bases are TGCAGTGCTAAGGACAGGCCGACGGGGGGCTACACCTTC.

The chain joins TRBV27 to TRBJ1-6; TRBD1 matches 8 bases. V dropped 8 bases and J dropped 6; count of bases not matched to a gene: 12. The CDR3 covers 16 residues. Germline V CDR1 and CDR2: MNHEY, SMNVEV (reference sequence). CDR3 sequence: CASAFHRGSGNSPLHF. As DNA, the CDR3 is TGTGCCAGCGCATTCCACAGGGGGTCGGGTAATTCACCCCTCCACTTT.

This clonotype was detected ten times or more. This chain links TRBV5-8 with TRBJ2-5; 13 bases match TRBD2. V shed 3 bases and J 0 bases; nucleotides not matched to a gene: 5. CDR1 and CDR2 (germline): SGHTS, YDEGEE. CDR3 length: 17 residues. The CDR3 protein is CASSSGTSGENQETQYF. CDR3 DNA sequence: TGTGCCAGCAGCTCAGGGACTAGCGGGGAAAACCAAGAGACCCAGTACTTC.

Concerning this clonotype itself: This may stem from a read error, because a much larger clone lies one nucleotide away. J is TRBJ2-1 and V is TRBV20-1; either TRBD1 or TRBD2 may fit D (5 bases each). This CDR3 is built from 13 residues. Germline assignment: CDR1 DFQATT and CDR2 SNEGSKA (reference sequence). CDR3 DNA: TGCAGTGCTAGCCGGGACGGCTACAATGAGCAGTCCTTC. Protein sequence: CSASRDGYNEQSF.